Listed below are T cell receptor beta chains from one sample, sequenced in a study of post-analysis software for immune sequencing data. TCRdb re-derived calls from the PCR reads in MiXCR, one entry per CDR3 protein. The sample includes 350,000 to 450,000 distinct CDR3 sequences, about a third of them seen just once. Sequencing was done on a sample of blood. The receptors here all came from a girl aged 5-17 years with multiple sclerosis. CDR3s include the opening cysteine and the closing phenylalanine or tryptophan. The D gene is left open where the match is weak. Clone size, where shown, is once, few, many, or a class for clones that have expanded.

V gene: TRBV4-3
CDR3 length: 15
J gene: TRBJ2-7
clone size: NA
D gene: TRBD1
CDR3 protein: CASSQTGGSSYEQYF
CDR3 DNA: TGCGCCAGCAGCCAAACAGGGGGCAGCTCCTACGAGCAGTACTTC

V gene: TRBV6-5
CDR3 length: 14
J gene: TRBJ1-4
clone size: NA
D gene: NA
CDR3 protein: CASSYSRGLEKLFF
CDR3 DNA: TGTGCCAGCAGTTACTCGAGGGGTTTGGAAAAACTGTTTTTT

V gene: TRBV7-2
CDR3 length: 14
J gene: TRBJ2-3
clone size: NA
D gene: TRBD2
CDR3 protein: CASSLGLAGALSYF
CDR3 DNA: TGTGCCAGCAGCTTAGGACTAGCGGGGGCCCTTTCGTATTTT

V gene: TRBV12-3/TRBV12-4
CDR3 length: 15
J gene: TRBJ1-1
clone size: NA
D gene: NA
CDR3 protein: CASSAAGAMNTEAFF
CDR3 DNA: TGTGCCAGCAGTGCAGCCGGGGCTATGAACACTGAAGCTTTCTTT

V gene: TRBV10-3
CDR3 length: 17
J gene: TRBJ2-4
clone size: NA
D gene: TRBD2
CDR3 protein: CAISESGGRRTKNIQYF
CDR3 DNA: TGTGCCATCAGTGAGTCGGGGGGGAGGAGAACCAAAAACATTCAGTACTTC

V gene: TRBV3-1
CDR3 length: 11
J gene: TRBJ2-1
clone size: once
D gene: NA
CDR3 protein: CASSQLGWQFF
CDR3 DNA: TGTGCCAGCAGCCAGCTAGGGTGGCAGTTCTTC

V gene: TRBV4-1
CDR3 length: 14
J gene: TRBJ1-1
clone size: few
D gene: NA
CDR3 protein: CASSQERQVPWAFF
CDR3 DNA: TGCGCCAGCAGCCAGGAGAGACAGGTCCCCTGGGCTTTCTTT

V gene: TRBV29-1
CDR3 length: 18
J gene: TRBJ1-5
clone size: NA
D gene: TRBD1
CDR3 protein: CSVAPLQGVLAKNQPQHF
CDR3 DNA: TGCAGCGTTGCTCCACTACAGGGGGTATTGGCCAAGAATCAGCCCCAGCATTTT

V gene: TRBV9
CDR3 length: 19
J gene: TRBJ2-1
clone size: few
D gene: TRBD2
CDR3 protein: CASSVLGTSGGAPYNEQFF
CDR3 DNA: TGTGCCAGCAGCGTATTAGGGACTAGCGGGGGGGCCCCCTACAATGAGCAGTTCTTC

V gene: TRBV29-1
CDR3 length: 15
J gene: TRBJ2-4
clone size: NA
D gene: NA
CDR3 protein: CSAGRGTTAKNIQYF
CDR3 DNA: TGCAGCGCCGGCCGGGGGACGACAGCCAAAAACATTCAGTACTTC

V gene: TRBV7-9
CDR3 length: 13
J gene: TRBJ1-1
clone size: few
D gene: NA
CDR3 protein: CASSADVDTEAFF
CDR3 DNA: TGTGCCAGCAGCGCGGACGTCGACACTGAAGCTTTCTTT

V gene: TRBV2
CDR3 length: 16
J gene: TRBJ1-1
clone size: few
D gene: TRBD1
CDR3 protein: CASSQGRGGLDTEAFF
CDR3 DNA: TGTGCCAGCAGTCAGGGGAGAGGGGGCCTAGACACTGAAGCTTTCTTT

V gene: TRBV6-6
CDR3 length: 15
J gene: TRBJ2-7
clone size: few
D gene: TRBD1
CDR3 protein: CASSAQGAVSYEQYF
CDR3 DNA: TGTGCCAGCAGCGCACAGGGGGCGGTCTCCTACGAGCAGTACTTC

V gene: TRBV2
CDR3 length: 17
J gene: TRBJ2-4
clone size: NA
D gene: TRBD2
CDR3 protein: CASGAETSRLAKNIQYF
CDR3 DNA: TGTGCCAGTGGGGCCGAGACTAGCAGACTAGCCAAAAACATTCAGTACTTC

V gene: TRBV3-1
CDR3 length: 14
J gene: TRBJ2-1
clone size: NA
D gene: NA
CDR3 protein: CASSQGPGDGEQFF
CDR3 DNA: TGTGCCAGCAGCCAAGGTCCAGGGGACGGTGAGCAGTTCTTC

V gene: TRBV14
CDR3 length: 13
J gene: TRBJ2-7
clone size: NA
D gene: NA
CDR3 protein: CASSQTIVDEQYF
CDR3 DNA: TGTGCCAGCAGCCAGACGATAGTGGACGAGCAGTACTTC

V gene: TRBV12-3/TRBV12-4
CDR3 length: 12
J gene: TRBJ1-1
clone size: NA
D gene: TRBD1
CDR3 protein: CASSSDRVRAFF
CDR3 DNA: TGTGCCAGCAGTTCGGACAGGGTGAGAGCTTTCTTT

V gene: TRBV12-3/TRBV12-4
CDR3 length: 13
J gene: TRBJ1-1
clone size: many
D gene: NA
CDR3 protein: CASSVTGSPEAFF
CDR3 DNA: TGTGCCAGCAGTGTTACAGGGAGCCCCGAAGCTTTCTTT

V gene: TRBV7-3
CDR3 length: 18
J gene: TRBJ2-1
clone size: NA
D gene: TRBD2
CDR3 protein: CASSSQMTSGGARNEQFF
CDR3 DNA: TGTGCCAGCAGCTCACAAATGACTAGCGGGGGGGCCAGGAATGAGCAGTTCTTC

V gene: TRBV4-3
CDR3 length: 17
J gene: TRBJ2-2
clone size: NA
D gene: NA
CDR3 protein: CASSQEHGTMNTGELFF
CDR3 DNA: TGCGCCAGCAGCCAAGAACATGGGACAATGAACACCGGGGAGCTGTTTTTT

V gene: TRBV6-2/TRBV6-3
CDR3 length: 14
J gene: TRBJ1-2
clone size: NA
D gene: TRBD1
CDR3 protein: CASSLRDSSFGYTF
CDR3 DNA: TGTGCCAGCAGTCTTAGGGACAGTTCATTCGGCTACACCTTC

V gene: TRBV6-6
CDR3 length: 16
J gene: TRBJ1-5
clone size: NA
D gene: TRBD1
CDR3 protein: CASSRDRPGNNQPQHF
CDR3 DNA: TGTGCCAGCAGTAGGGACAGGCCGGGGAACAATCAGCCCCAGCATTTT

V gene: TRBV9
CDR3 length: 17
J gene: TRBJ2-6
clone size: few
D gene: NA
CDR3 protein: CASSPGTTYSGANVLTF
CDR3 DNA: TGTGCCAGCAGCCCAGGGACAACCTACTCTGGGGCCAACGTCCTGACTTTC

V gene: TRBV28
CDR3 length: 14
J gene: TRBJ2-7
clone size: NA
D gene: NA
CDR3 protein: CASSSLHSSSEQYF
CDR3 DNA: TGTGCCAGCAGTTCACTCCATTCGTCCAGCGAGCAGTACTTC

V gene: TRBV11-3
CDR3 length: 16
J gene: TRBJ1-3
clone size: few
D gene: NA
CDR3 protein: CASSSRDGPSGNTIYF
CDR3 DNA: TGTGCCAGCAGCTCCCGGGACGGGCCCTCTGGAAACACCATATATTTT

V gene: TRBV7-2
CDR3 length: 13
J gene: TRBJ2-7
clone size: many
D gene: NA
CDR3 protein: CASSLVSGAEQYF
CDR3 DNA: TGTGCCAGCAGCTTAGTTTCCGGGGCCGAGCAGTACTTC

V gene: TRBV4-1
CDR3 length: 18
J gene: TRBJ2-2
clone size: NA
D gene: TRBD2
CDR3 protein: CASSQDQKRGTNTGELFF
CDR3 DNA: TGCGCCAGCAGCCAAGATCAAAAGCGGGGGACGAACACCGGGGAGCTGTTTTTT

V gene: TRBV12-3/TRBV12-4
CDR3 length: 14
J gene: TRBJ1-1
clone size: NA
D gene: NA
CDR3 protein: CASCTDPANTEAFF
CDR3 DNA: TGTGCCAGCTGCACCGACCCCGCGAACACTGAAGCTTTCTTT

V gene: TRBV10-3
CDR3 length: 16
J gene: TRBJ2-5
clone size: few
D gene: TRBD2
CDR3 protein: CAISESASGGPGTQYF
CDR3 DNA: TGTGCCATCAGTGAGTCGGCTAGCGGGGGCCCAGGGACCCAGTACTTC

V gene: TRBV29-1
CDR3 length: 13
J gene: TRBJ2-1
clone size: few
D gene: NA
CDR3 protein: CSGRDSIGSEQFF
CDR3 DNA: TGCAGCGGGAGGGACAGCATAGGGAGTGAGCAGTTCTTC

V gene: TRBV10-3
CDR3 length: 12
J gene: TRBJ2-3
clone size: NA
D gene: NA
CDR3 protein: CAISEHTDTQYF
CDR3 DNA: TGTGCCATCAGCGAACATACAGATACGCAGTATTTT

V gene: TRBV7-9
CDR3 length: 17
J gene: TRBJ1-1
clone size: NA
D gene: NA
CDR3 protein: CASSARWLSGVNTEAFF
CDR3 DNA: TGTGCCAGCAGCGCCCGGTGGCTTTCGGGTGTGAACACTGAAGCTTTCTTT

V gene: TRBV5-1
CDR3 length: 17
J gene: TRBJ2-3
clone size: NA
D gene: TRBD2
CDR3 protein: CASQPALGTSLGDTQYF
CDR3 DNA: TGCGCCAGTCAACCAGCGCTCGGGACTAGCTTAGGGGATACGCAGTATTTT

V gene: TRBV20-1
CDR3 length: 13
J gene: TRBJ1-2
clone size: few
D gene: TRBD1
CDR3 protein: CSARGTGDYGYTF
CDR3 DNA: TGCAGTGCTAGGGGAACAGGGGATTATGGCTACACCTTC

V gene: TRBV7-8
CDR3 length: 14
J gene: TRBJ2-3
clone size: NA
D gene: NA
CDR3 protein: CASSLGTTQDTQYF
CDR3 DNA: TGTGCCAGCAGCTTAGGAACGACTCAGGATACGCAGTATTTT

V gene: TRBV7-2
CDR3 length: 12
J gene: TRBJ2-1
clone size: NA
D gene: NA
CDR3 protein: CASSLLEDEQFF
CDR3 DNA: TGTGCCAGCAGCTTACTCGAGGATGAGCAGTTCTTC

V gene: TRBV12-3/TRBV12-4
CDR3 length: 15
J gene: TRBJ1-1
clone size: NA
D gene: NA
CDR3 protein: CASSRQELMNTEAFF
CDR3 DNA: TGTGCCAGCAGTCGACAGGAGTTAATGAACACTGAAGCTTTCTTT

V gene: TRBV7-9
CDR3 length: 14
J gene: TRBJ2-7
clone size: NA
D gene: NA
CDR3 protein: CASQGGGNTKEQYF
CDR3 DNA: TGTGCCAGCCAGGGGGGGGGAAATACTAAGGAGCAGTACTTC

V gene: TRBV20-1
CDR3 length: 16
J gene: TRBJ2-6
clone size: NA
D gene: NA
CDR3 protein: CSARGLGGSGANVLTF
CDR3 DNA: TGCAGTGCTAGAGGATTGGGAGGCTCTGGGGCCAACGTCCTGACTTTC

V gene: TRBV12-3/TRBV12-4
CDR3 length: 13
J gene: TRBJ2-7
clone size: NA
D gene: NA
CDR3 protein: CASSWGTSYEQYF
CDR3 DNA: TGTGCCAGCAGTTGGGGCACATCCTACGAGCAGTACTTC

V gene: TRBV6-6
CDR3 length: 15
J gene: TRBJ1-2
clone size: few
D gene: TRBD1
CDR3 protein: CASSGRDRGQDGYTF
CDR3 DNA: TGTGCCAGCAGTGGCAGGGACAGGGGGCAGGATGGCTACACCTTC

V gene: TRBV4-2
CDR3 length: 17
J gene: TRBJ2-5
clone size: NA
D gene: TRBD1
CDR3 protein: CASSQGGWDSHEETQYF
CDR3 DNA: TGTGCCAGCAGCCAAGGGGGATGGGACAGTCACGAAGAGACCCAGTACTTC

V gene: TRBV12-3/TRBV12-4
CDR3 length: 14
J gene: TRBJ1-4
clone size: few
D gene: NA
CDR3 protein: CASSSGSSYEKLFF
CDR3 DNA: TGTGCCAGCAGTTCCGGGTCTTCCTATGAAAAACTGTTTTTT

V gene: TRBV6-6
CDR3 length: 14
J gene: TRBJ1-6
clone size: few
D gene: NA
CDR3 protein: CASSRGGDLSPLHF
CDR3 DNA: TGTGCCAGCAGTAGGGGAGGGGACCTTTCACCCCTCCACTTT

V gene: TRBV20-1
CDR3 length: 12
J gene: TRBJ2-3
clone size: NA
D gene: NA
CDR3 protein: CSKLGPTDTQYF
CDR3 DNA: TGCAGTAAGCTGGGACCCACAGATACGCAGTATTTT

V gene: TRBV6-2/TRBV6-3
CDR3 length: 15
J gene: TRBJ2-7
clone size: NA
D gene: NA
CDR3 protein: CASSLGAVVRYEQYF
CDR3 DNA: TGTGCCAGCAGTCTGGGGGCAGTGGTAAGGTACGAGCAGTACTTC

V gene: TRBV7-7
CDR3 length: 16
J gene: TRBJ2-5
clone size: few
D gene: TRBD1
CDR3 protein: CASSLGVQGAQETQYF
CDR3 DNA: TGTGCTAGCAGCTTAGGGGTTCAGGGGGCACAAGAGACCCAGTACTTC

V gene: TRBV12-3/TRBV12-4
CDR3 length: 13
J gene: TRBJ1-2
clone size: few
D gene: NA
CDR3 protein: CASSTDKNYGYTF
CDR3 DNA: TGTGCCAGCAGTACGGACAAGAACTATGGCTACACCTTC

V gene: TRBV4-2
CDR3 length: 16
J gene: TRBJ2-5
clone size: NA
D gene: TRBD1
CDR3 protein: CASSQTWDRGQETQYF
CDR3 DNA: TGTGCCAGCAGCCAGACATGGGACAGGGGCCAAGAGACCCAGTACTTC

V gene: TRBV2
CDR3 length: 13
J gene: TRBJ1-6
clone size: NA
D gene: NA
CDR3 protein: CASSEATVSPLHF
CDR3 DNA: TGTGCCAGCAGTGAAGCGACGGTTTCACCCCTCCACTTT

V gene: TRBV11-2
CDR3 length: 12
J gene: TRBJ2-1
clone size: NA
D gene: TRBD1
CDR3 protein: CAASGQGNEQFF
CDR3 DNA: TGTGCCGCTTCTGGACAGGGGAATGAGCAGTTCTTC

V gene: TRBV4-2
CDR3 length: 14
J gene: TRBJ1-1
clone size: NA
D gene: NA
CDR3 protein: CASSQDPGRTEAFF
CDR3 DNA: TGTGCCAGCAGCCAAGATCCGGGGCGGACTGAAGCTTTCTTT

V gene: TRBV4-1
CDR3 length: 14
J gene: TRBJ1-5
clone size: few
D gene: TRBD1
CDR3 protein: CASSPTGYNQPQHF
CDR3 DNA: TGCGCCAGCAGCCCGACAGGGTACAATCAGCCCCAGCATTTT

V gene: TRBV5-1
CDR3 length: 15
J gene: TRBJ2-1
clone size: few
D gene: NA
CDR3 protein: CATTGDRGGPDEQFF
CDR3 DNA: TGCGCCACCACCGGTGACAGAGGAGGCCCCGATGAGCAGTTCTTC

V gene: TRBV18
CDR3 length: 13
J gene: TRBJ2-7
clone size: NA
D gene: NA
CDR3 protein: CASSSEDSYEQYF
CDR3 DNA: TGTGCCAGCTCCTCTGAGGACAGCTACGAGCAGTACTTC

V gene: TRBV7-2
CDR3 length: 15
J gene: TRBJ2-4
clone size: NA
D gene: NA
CDR3 protein: CASSSTSSTKNIQYF
CDR3 DNA: TGTGCCAGCAGTTCTACTAGCTCGACCAAAAACATTCAGTACTTC

V gene: TRBV5-1
CDR3 length: 18
J gene: TRBJ2-4
clone size: NA
D gene: TRBD2
CDR3 protein: CASSLGASSGGADNIQYF
CDR3 DNA: TGCGCCAGCAGCTTGGGGGCCAGTAGCGGGGGGGCAGACAACATTCAGTACTTC

V gene: TRBV18
CDR3 length: 14
J gene: TRBJ2-3
clone size: NA
D gene: TRBD1
CDR3 protein: CASSGDRFTDTQYF
CDR3 DNA: TGTGCCAGCTCAGGGGACAGATTCACAGATACGCAGTATTTT

V gene: TRBV30
CDR3 length: 12
J gene: TRBJ2-7
clone size: few
D gene: NA
CDR3 protein: CAWSRILYEQYF
CDR3 DNA: TGTGCCTGGAGTAGGATTCTCTACGAGCAGTACTTC

V gene: TRBV3-1
CDR3 length: 16
J gene: TRBJ1-5
clone size: few
D gene: TRBD1
CDR3 protein: CASSQGGGTGDQPQHF
CDR3 DNA: TGTGCCAGCAGCCAAGGGGGGGGGACAGGGGATCAGCCCCAGCATTTT